The TCR beta chain under discussion was sequenced for a study of blood T cell repertoires in COVID-19. Whole-study context: Material from acute and convalescent COVID-19 was sourced from the United States, Italy and Spain. From T cells, B-cell-depleted T cells, or PBMCs came the material, which was cDNA or gDNA.

As originally analysed: Cell counts per sample came from amplifying reference gene primers. The repertoire was sequenced with immunoSEQ multiplex PCR; TCRdb's copy has only in-frame clones and lacks some. V and J calls and clone size are those listed in that table; D and trimming were worked out from the DNA. The data show around 200,000 clones, with around nine tenths seen just once and about 0.96% held by the top ten. Trimming removed 6 bases from V and 6 bases from J, with 26 bases in between. The CDR3 consists of 17 residues. CDR1 and CDR2 (germline): LNHDA, SQIVND (reference sequence). The sample comprised peripheral blood. The receptor's source is a woman under 30 who had recovered from COVID-19. The V and J genes are TRBV19 and TRBJ1-2; D perhaps matches TRBD1 (5 bases). CDR3 in amino acids: CASSRNPTAPRGDGYTF. The CDR3 nucleotides are TGTGCCAGTAGCCGCAACCCGACAGCCCCGAGAGGAGATGGCTACACCTTC.